The clone carrying this T cell receptor (beta chain) was detected ten times or more. This table comes from immunoSEQ multiplex PCR, and its TCRdb copy is limited to in-frame clones, with some not included. The sample lists 650,000 to 800,000 clones, 72% occurring once. This entry belongs to a study of shared clonotypes between healthy human individuals. Germline V gene data show CDR1 as SGHRS and CDR2 as YFSETQ. With 2 bases clipped from V and 4 bases from J, the junction kept 9 bases outside the gene matches. The CDR3 contains 18 residues. This chain connects TRBV5-1 to TRBJ2-2; 12 bases line up with TRBD1. The source of this sequence is a woman under 40 in good health. The sample was memory CD4+ T cells sorted from blood. Subset denoted: CD45RA-negative fraction. CDR3 bases: TGCGCCAGCAGCTTCACTTTCCGGGGACAGGGGGCCACCGGGGAGCTGTTTTTT. The encoded protein is CASSFTFRGQGATGELFF.